The entry that follows covers one T cell receptor (beta chain) sequence. The germline gives CDR1 MDHEN, CDR2 SYDVKM. Germline trimming cut 1 base from V and 5 bases from J; bases unmatched to any gene: 7. The CDR3 contains 15 residues. How the authors handled the data: Estimated nucleated cell counts came from reference gene primer amplification. Produced via immunoSEQ multiplex PCR; TCRdb's table is partial and in-frame only. That table gives V, J and clone size, and the DNA gave D and trimming. The table shows 350,000 or so clones, with almost 90% occurring only once. Participants, about 18 to 90 years old, spanned around 25 US areas. The source of the sample is a study of blood T cell repertoires in COVID-19. Looking at the study overall: From the United States, Italy and Spain came samples of acute and convalescent COVID-19.

This receptor was identified in a woman aged 25-40 years who had been exposed to COVID-19. This chain connects TRBV28 to TRBJ2-7; 8 bases line up with TRBD2. Input material: PBMCs or T cells enriched from blood (not recorded which). The CDR3 here is CASSLLGGRNDEQYF. CDR3 DNA sequence: TGTGCCAGCAGTTTATTGGGCGGGAGGAACGACGAGCAGTACTTC. The entire variable domain, with the rest obtained from reference TRBV28 and TRBJ2-7, is as follows: DVKVTQSSRYLVKRTGEKVFLECVQDMDHENMFWYRQDPGLGLRLIYFSYDVKMKEKGDIPEGYSVSREKKERFSLILESASTNQTSMYLCASSLLGGRNDEQYFGPGTRLTVT.